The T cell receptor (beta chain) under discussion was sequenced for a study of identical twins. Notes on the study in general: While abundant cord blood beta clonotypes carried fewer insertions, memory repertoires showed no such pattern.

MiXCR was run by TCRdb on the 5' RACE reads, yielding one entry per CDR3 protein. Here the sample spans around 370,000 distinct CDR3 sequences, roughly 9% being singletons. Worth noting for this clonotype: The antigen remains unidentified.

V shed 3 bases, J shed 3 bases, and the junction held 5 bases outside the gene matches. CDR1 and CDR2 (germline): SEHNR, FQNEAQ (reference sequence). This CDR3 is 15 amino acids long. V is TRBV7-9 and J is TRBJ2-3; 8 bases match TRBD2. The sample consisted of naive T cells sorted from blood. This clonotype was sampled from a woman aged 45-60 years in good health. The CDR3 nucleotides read TGTGCCAGCAGCTTTGGTAGCGGGAATACAGATACGCAGTATTTT. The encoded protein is CASSFGSGNTDTQYF.